This entry features one T cell receptor beta chain sequence. What it binds is unknown. The CDR3 has 14 amino acids. In germline, CDR1 is SGHNT, CDR2 YYREEE (reference sequence). The V end lost 0 bases, the J end lost 3 bases, and 6 bases lay between the germline ends. This sample stems from a study of shared clonotypes between healthy human individuals. Genomic DNA per cell subset filled all wells of several immunoSEQ plates. Here immunoSEQ multiplex PCR was the method, and the copy in TCRdb shows in-frame clones only, minus some. Of some 470,000 clones listed, about three quarters were seen once; the top ten hold 10% to 15%. Study findings and constraints: Depth of sequencing was expected to influence donor clonotype sharing.

Donors had no recently reported acute infections or vaccinations and were HIV-negative. The sequenced sample was PBMCs. The clonotype comes from a woman aged 40 to 50 in good health. Some clones in this sample may be carry-over from other donors' samples. V gene TRBV5-4 combines with J gene TRBJ2-2; no definite D call. The CDR3 protein is CASSLGLDTGELFF. The CDR3 nucleotides are TGTGCCAGCAGCTTGGGACTCGACACCGGGGAGCTGTTTTTT.